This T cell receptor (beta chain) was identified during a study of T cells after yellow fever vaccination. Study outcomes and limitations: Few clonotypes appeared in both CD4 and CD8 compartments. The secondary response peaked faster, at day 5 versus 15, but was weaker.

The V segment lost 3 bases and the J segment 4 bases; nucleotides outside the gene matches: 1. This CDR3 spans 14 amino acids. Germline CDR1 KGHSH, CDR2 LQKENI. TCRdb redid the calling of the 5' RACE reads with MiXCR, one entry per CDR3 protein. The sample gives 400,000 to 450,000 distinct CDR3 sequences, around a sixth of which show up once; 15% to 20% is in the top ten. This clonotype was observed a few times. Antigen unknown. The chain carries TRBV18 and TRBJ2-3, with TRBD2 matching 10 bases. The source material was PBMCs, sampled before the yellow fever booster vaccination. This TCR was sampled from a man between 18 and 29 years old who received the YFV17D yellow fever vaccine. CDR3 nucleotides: TGTGCCAGCTCACCGACTAGCGGGCCAGATACGCAGTATTTT. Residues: CASSPTSGPDTQYF.